These 22 T cell receptor beta chains were all obtained from the same sample, sequenced in a study of blood T cells in healthy people across ages. PCR was performed a second time for roughly 6 to 12 cycles using a sample-barcoded 5' primer and a J-beta primer mix. TCRdb called the 5' RACE reads again in MiXCR, with one record for every CDR3 protein. The repertoire holds about 1.8 million distinct CDR3 sequences, around half seen once, with approximately 2.1% in the top ten. The sample consisted of blood. These receptors were collected from a woman aged 40 to 49 in good health.

V is TRBV5-5 and J is TRBJ2-1; TRBD1 agrees at 7 bases. After removal of 0 bases from V and 7 bases from J, the junction contained 10 bases not matched to a gene. The V gene's germline CDR1 is SGHKS and CDR2 YYEKEE (reference sequence). The CDR3 runs 16 residues. CDR3 bases: TGTGCCAGCAGCTTGGATTGGGTTGTCAGGGGGAATGAGCAGTTCTTC. Protein sequence: CASSLDWVVRGNEQFF.

This chain links TRBV9 with TRBJ1-2; 7 bases agree with TRBD1. V lost 3 bases to trimming and J lost 8 bases; unmatched junction nucleotides: 10. The CDR3 totals 14 residues. Germline V gene lookup returns CDR1 SGDLS and CDR2 YYNGEE. The CDR3 DNA is TGTGCCAGCAGCGCAAGGGACAGACCCGGGGGCTACACCTTC. Translated: CASSARDRPGGYTF.

The chain uses TRBV7-2 and TRBJ2-3; TRBD1 aligns across 9 bases. The CDR3 covers 14 residues. Germline CDR1 is SGHTA and CDR2 is FQGNSA. V lost 5 bases and J lost 5; bases outside the gene matches: 5. CDR3 protein: CASSPGTGIDTQYF. As DNA, the CDR3 is TGTGCCAGCAGCCCCGGGACAGGGATAGATACGCAGTATTTT.

The chain links TRBV15 to TRBJ1-5, with TRBD1 as a possible D gene (6 bases). In germline, CDR1 is LNHNV, CDR2 YYDKDF (reference sequence). This CDR3 has 16 residues. V was trimmed by 1 base and J by 3 bases, leaving 13 bases between them. For the CDR3, the DNA is TGTGCCACCAGCAGAGGCCGAGGGGGAATCAATCAGCCCCAGCATTTT. Translated: CATSRGRGGINQPQHF.

The CDR3 spells CSASTRQGQETQYF. CDR3 coding DNA: TGCAGTGCTTCCACTCGACAGGGCCAAGAGACCCAGTACTTC. The V and J genes are TRBV20-1 and TRBJ2-5; 7 bases align to TRBD1. The CDR3 is 14 residues long. Germline assignment: CDR1 DFQATT and CDR2 SNEGSKA (reference sequence). The V and J ends lost 5 bases and 1 base, in that order; junction bases with no gene match: 7.

The V call is TRBV29-1, the J call TRBJ1-2; the D gene is possibly TRBD1 (5 bases). Germline CDR1 and CDR2: SQVTM and ANQGSEA. V lost 1 base to trimming and J lost 0 bases, with 21 bases between them. The length of the CDR3 is 18 residues. CDR3 in amino acids: CSVEGVLGTQTSNYGYTF. CDR3 DNA sequence: TGCAGCGTTGAAGGTGTTTTAGGGACGCAAACTTCTAACTATGGCTACACCTTC.

There are a few counts of this clonotype. The chain combines TRBV9 with TRBJ2-4, with 8 bases identical to TRBD1. V shed 3 bases and J 8 bases; nucleotides not matched to a gene: 4. This CDR3 is built from 13 residues. Germline CDR1 and CDR2: SGDLS and YYNGEE. The CDR3 bases are TGTGCCAGCAGCGCCGGACAGGGTGACATTCAGTACTTC. Protein: CASSAGQGDIQYF. The variable domain in full, with the rest retrieved from reference TRBV9 and TRBJ2-4, is DSGVTQTPKHLITATGQRVTLRCSPRSGDLSVYWYQQSLDQGLQFLIQYYNGEERAKGNILERFSAQQFPDLHSELNLSSLELGDSALYFCASSAGQGDIQYFGAGTRLSVL.

The gene calls are TRBV27 and TRBJ1-2; 7 bases line up with TRBD1. With V trimmed by 2 bases and J by 6 bases, 9 bases remained unmatched. CDR3 size: 15 residues. Per germline, CDR1 MNHEY and CDR2 SMNVEV (reference sequence). The CDR3, as DNA: TGTGCCAGCAGTTTAGTTGAGGGGGCGCGTGATGGCTACACCTTC. Its translation: CASSLVEGARDGYTF.

The chain joins TRBV5-5 to TRBJ2-5; no reliable D call. Near its end, the DNA agrees better with TRBJ2-7, so the J call may be wrong. The length of the CDR3 is 16 residues. Germline loops: CDR1 SGHKS, CDR2 YYEKEE (reference sequence). The CDR3 spells CASSFRQFPVLYEQYF. CDR3 DNA sequence: TGTGCCAGCAGCTTCCGGCAGTTCCCGGTTCTATACGAGCAGTACTTC.

The rearrangement uses TRBV28 and TRBJ2-5; perhaps TRBD2 as D (5 bases). V was clipped by 5 bases and J by 5 bases, with 15 bases between them. Germline CDR1 is MDHEN and CDR2 is SYDVKM. The CDR3 has 14 amino acids. The CDR3 DNA reads as TGTGCCAGCAGTGTTCCGGGGTTTGGGGAGACCCAGTACTTC. Its protein is CASSVPGFGETQYF. Supplemented by reference TRBV28 and TRBJ2-5, the full variable domain reads DVKVTQSSRYLVKRTGEKVFLECVQDMDHENMFWYRQDPGLGLRLIYFSYDVKMKEKGDIPEGYSVSREKKERFSLILESASTNQTSMYLCASSVPGFGETQYFGPGTRLLVL.

The genes are TRBV5-1 and TRBJ2-1; TRBD2 matches at 8 bases. The DNA end favors TRBJ2-7, so the J call may be wrong. Germline V lookup: CDR1 SGHRS, CDR2 YFSETQ. The CDR3 sequence is 15 residues long. The CDR3 region is CASQLAEGSYNEQYF. The CDR3 coding sequence is TGCGCCAGCCAACTAGCGGAAGGCTCCTACAATGAGCAGTACTTC.

This clonotype turned up a few times. The J gene is TRBJ2-7, the V gene TRBV29-1; the D is unclear. From germline, CDR1 is SQVTM and CDR2 ANQGSEA. Trimming took off 7 bases at V and 0 bases at J, with 13 bases between the two ends. This CDR3 comprises 13 residues. The DNA for the CDR3 is TGCAGCGCTACCCGAGGCAGCTCCTACGAGCAGTACTTC. Residues: CSATRGSSYEQYF.

This clonotype has a handful of counts. The chain combines TRBV6-2 or TRBV6-3 with TRBJ2-7, with a tentative D call TRBD2 (5 bases). V was trimmed by 5 bases and J by 6 bases, leaving 8 bases between them. The CDR3 extends over 11 amino acids. Per the germline V gene, CDR1 is MNHEY and CDR2 is SVGEGT. CDR3 loop: CASSRRVEQYF. CDR3 in DNA: TGTGCCAGCAGTAGGCGGGTCGAGCAGTACTTC.

This clonotype appeared a few times. This chain links TRBV5-1 with TRBJ2-1; D tentatively fits TRBD1 or TRBD2 (6 bases each). This CDR3 contains 15 residues. The germline gives CDR1 SGHRS, CDR2 YFSETQ. Between the trimmed V and J ends, which lost 0 bases and 6 bases, there was a span of 13 bases. CDR3 region: CASSLEGGPGNEQFF. The CDR3 DNA sequence: TGCGCCAGCAGCTTGGAAGGGGGGCCAGGCAATGAGCAGTTCTTC.

CDR3 sequence reads: CASSVGPMDYGYTF. The CDR3, as DNA: TGTGCCAGCAGCGTAGGACCCATGGACTATGGCTACACCTTC. The chain employs TRBV9 and TRBJ1-2, with D unclear. V was trimmed by 0 bases and J by 3 bases, leaving 9 bases between them. The CDR3 spans 14 residues. Looked up from germline, CDR1 is SGDLS and CDR2 is YYNGEE.

This sequence joins TRBV4-3 and TRBJ1-6; D remains unclear. This CDR3 is 15 amino acids long. Germline V gene sequence: CDR1 LGHNA, CDR2 YSLEER. Trimming shortened V by 0 bases and J by 7 bases, and 10 bases separated the two germline ends. CDR3 sequence (DNA): TGCGCCAGCAGCCAAGAAGAGATATCGAATTCACCCCTCCACTTT. This sequence encodes CASSQEEISNSPLHF.

This chain links TRBV20-1 with TRBJ2-7; D is possibly TRBD2 (6 bases). This CDR3 has 12 residues. V dropped 5 bases and J dropped 3 bases, with 11 bases sitting between them. In germline, CDR1 is DFQATT, CDR2 SNEGSKA (reference sequence). The CDR3 loop reads CSAHPTSYEQYF. In DNA form, the CDR3 reads TGCAGTGCTCACCCGACTAGCTACGAGCAGTACTTC.

V is TRBV4-3 and J is TRBJ2-7; TRBD1 matches at 9 bases. The germline CDR1 and CDR2 sequences are LGHNA and YSLEER. This CDR3 spans 15 amino acids. The ends lost 0 bases at V and 5 bases at J; junction bases unmatched: 5. The CDR3 nucleotides read TGCGCCAGCAGCCAAGATCGACAGGGGGTCGACGAGCAGTACTTC. It specifies CASSQDRQGVDEQYF.

V is TRBV20-1 and J is TRBJ1-5; the D gene is possibly TRBD1 (5 bases). Germline V gene data show CDR1 as DFQATT and CDR2 as SNEGSKA (reference sequence). This CDR3 has 14 amino acids. Between the trimmed V and J ends, which lost 6 bases and 3 bases, there was a span of 15 bases. CDR3 amino acids: CSAPAGGINQPQHF. The CDR3 coding sequence is TGCAGTGCCCCCGCGGGGGGGATCAATCAGCCCCAGCATTTT.

This clonotype was seen a few times. The chain has TRBV4-2 and TRBJ2-1; D not certain. Germline V lookup: CDR1 LGHNA, CDR2 YNFKEQ. This CDR3 spans 14 amino acids. Trimming removed 3 bases at V and 4 bases at J, with 10 bases between. CDR3 residues: CASSHMVGYNEQFF. The CDR3 DNA is TGTGCCAGCAGCCATATGGTCGGGTACAATGAGCAGTTCTTC.

V and J are TRBV5-1 and TRBJ2-7; 7 bases align to TRBD1. J gave up 7 bases and V 5 bases, and 12 bases lay outside the gene matches. CDR3 length equals 14 residues. The V gene's germline CDR1 is SGHRS and CDR2 YFSETQ. CDR3 nucleotide sequence: TGCGCCAGCAGGGTGGACAGGTCATACAATGAGCAGTACTTC. Translating gives CASRVDRSYNEQYF.

In DNA, the CDR3 is TGTGCCAGCAGTTACGCTGCGGGGAGCGCTTTCTTT. Protein product: CASSYAAGSAFF. The J gene is TRBJ1-1, the V gene TRBV6-2 or TRBV6-3; no reliable D call. Trimming removed 2 bases at V and 11 bases at J, with 12 bases between. The CDR3 extends over 12 amino acids. The germline CDR1 and CDR2 sequences are MNHEY and SVGEGT.